A selection of T cell receptor beta chains follows, all from one sample in a study of blood T cell repertoires in COVID-19. Clones were sequenced by immunoSEQ multiplex PCR, and TCRdb holds only the in-frame ones, with some missing. The sample holds some 200,000 clones, 88% seen once. Sequencing was carried out using peripheral blood. These receptors originate from a man aged 18 to 29 with active or convalescent COVID-19. Both conserved end residues are part of each CDR3. Each record gives: V gene, clone size, D gene, J gene, CDR3 DNA, CDR3 protein. The D gene is left open where the match is weak. Part of the rows lack a size; the others show once, few, many or a class for expanded clones.

V gene: TRBV6-5
clone size: -
D gene: -
J gene: TRBJ1-1
CDR3 DNA: TGTGCCAGCAGTTACTCTAGGTGGGGGGACGGCACTGAAGCTTTCTTT
CDR3 protein: CASSYSRWGDGTEAFF

V gene: TRBV27
clone size: -
D gene: -
J gene: TRBJ1-5
CDR3 DNA: TGTGCCAGCACCCCGAGTTGGGGGGATAGCAATCAGCCCCAGCATTTT
CDR3 protein: CASTPSWGDSNQPQHF

V gene: TRBV7-2
clone size: -
D gene: -
J gene: TRBJ2-7
CDR3 DNA: TGTGCCAGCAGCTTGGACGGGACTCAGAGCTCCTACGAGCAGTACTTC
CDR3 protein: CASSLDGTQSSYEQYF

V gene: TRBV27
clone size: few
D gene: -
J gene: TRBJ2-3
CDR3 DNA: TGTGCCAGCAGTTCCCACCTTGGGGGCTTAACAGATACGCAGTATTTT
CDR3 protein: CASSSHLGGLTDTQYF

V gene: TRBV6-4
clone size: -
D gene: TRBD2
J gene: TRBJ2-3
CDR3 DNA: TGTGCCAGCAGTGACATAGCGGGCTCCACAGATACGCAGTATTTT
CDR3 protein: CASSDIAGSTDTQYF

V gene: TRBV30
clone size: -
D gene: TRBD2
J gene: TRBJ2-7
CDR3 DNA: TGTGCCTGGAGGGTAGCGGGAGGCAACGAGCAGTACTTC
CDR3 protein: CAWRVAGGNEQYF

V gene: TRBV10-1
clone size: -
D gene: TRBD1
J gene: TRBJ1-1
CDR3 DNA: TGCGCCAGCAGACCACAGGGGGCCACTGAAGCTTTCTTT
CDR3 protein: CASRPQGATEAFF

V gene: TRBV18
clone size: -
D gene: -
J gene: TRBJ1-2
CDR3 DNA: TGTGCCAGCTCCGACCTGGGAGAGGGCTACACCTTC
CDR3 protein: CASSDLGEGYTF

V gene: TRBV12-3/TRBV12-4
clone size: -
D gene: -
J gene: TRBJ1-2
CDR3 DNA: TGTGCCAGCAGTCCTACGGCGGAGGGCTACACCTTC
CDR3 protein: CASSPTAEGYTF

V gene: TRBV5-8
clone size: -
D gene: -
J gene: TRBJ1-2
CDR3 DNA: TGTGCCAGCAGCTTGTTAGTCCATGGCTACACCTTC
CDR3 protein: CASSLLVHGYTF

V gene: TRBV11-2
clone size: few
D gene: -
J gene: TRBJ2-3
CDR3 DNA: TGTGCCAGCAGCTTAGCGGGAGATACGCAGTATTTT
CDR3 protein: CASSLAGDTQYF

V gene: TRBV7-6
clone size: -
D gene: TRBD2
J gene: TRBJ2-3
CDR3 DNA: TGTGCCAGCAGCTTAGCCCGGACTAGCGGGAGTGGAGATACGCAGTATTTT
CDR3 protein: CASSLARTSGSGDTQYF

V gene: TRBV27
clone size: -
D gene: -
J gene: TRBJ2-6
CDR3 DNA: TGTGCCAGCAGTCGCGAAGCAGGGCCTGCTGGGGCCAACGTCCTGACTTTC
CDR3 protein: CASSREAGPAGANVLTF

V gene: TRBV5-1
clone size: once
D gene: TRBD1
J gene: TRBJ1-4
CDR3 DNA: TGCGCCAGCAGCTCCCAGGGGGTCAGAGAAAAACTGTTTTTT
CDR3 protein: CASSSQGVREKLFF

V gene: TRBV30
clone size: -
D gene: TRBD1
J gene: TRBJ2-2
CDR3 DNA: TGTGCCTGGAGTCGTCAGGGGGCCGCCCCCGGGGAGCTGTTTTTT
CDR3 protein: CAWSRQGAAPGELFF

V gene: TRBV27
clone size: -
D gene: -
J gene: TRBJ2-2
CDR3 DNA: TGTGCCAGCAGTTTATCTACTCGAGGGACAAGGTCCACTGAGCTGTTTTTT
CDR3 protein: CASSLSTRGTRSTELFF

V gene: TRBV29-1
clone size: -
D gene: -
J gene: TRBJ2-7
CDR3 DNA: TGCAGCGTTGAATCGAGTTTGAGCTCCTACGAGCAGTACTTC
CDR3 protein: CSVESSLSSYEQYF

V gene: TRBV30
clone size: -
D gene: -
J gene: TRBJ2-5
CDR3 DNA: TGTGCCTGGAGTGTACTCCCCGAGACCCAGTACTTC
CDR3 protein: CAWSVLPETQYF

V gene: TRBV28
clone size: -
D gene: TRBD1
J gene: TRBJ2-5
CDR3 DNA: TGTGCCAGCAGCTTCTCACAGGGGCGCCAAGAGACCCAGTACTTC
CDR3 protein: CASSFSQGRQETQYF